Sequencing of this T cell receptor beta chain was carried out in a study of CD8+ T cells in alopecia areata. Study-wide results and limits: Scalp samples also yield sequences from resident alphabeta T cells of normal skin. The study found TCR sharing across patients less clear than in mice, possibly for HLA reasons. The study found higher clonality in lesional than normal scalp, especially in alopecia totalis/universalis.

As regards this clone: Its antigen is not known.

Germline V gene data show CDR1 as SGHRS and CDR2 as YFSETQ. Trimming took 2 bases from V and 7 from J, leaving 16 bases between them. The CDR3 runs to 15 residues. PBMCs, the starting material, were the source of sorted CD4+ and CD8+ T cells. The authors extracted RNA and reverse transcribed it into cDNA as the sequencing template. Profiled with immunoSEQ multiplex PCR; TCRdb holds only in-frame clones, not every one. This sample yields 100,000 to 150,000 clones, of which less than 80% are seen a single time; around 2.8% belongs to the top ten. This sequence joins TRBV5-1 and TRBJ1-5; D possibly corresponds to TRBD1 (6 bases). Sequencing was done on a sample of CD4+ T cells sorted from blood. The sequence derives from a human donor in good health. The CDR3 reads CASSLEGIGGQPQHF. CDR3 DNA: TGCGCCAGCAGCTTAGAAGGAATCGGGGGCCAGCCCCAGCATTTT.